This T cell receptor (beta chain) emerged from a study of blood T cell repertoires in COVID-19. As for the study in general: The analysed material was cDNA or gDNA that came from T cells, B-cell-depleted T cells, or PBMCs.

The CDR3 runs to 14 residues. Assay used: immunoSEQ multiplex PCR; TCRdb lists only in-frame clones, some missing. The sample records 100,000 or so clones, roughly 92% being singletons. This clonotype was obtained from a woman aged 45-65 years with COVID-19, enrolled during active disease. Material: peripheral blood. This chain uses TRBV21-1 with TRBJ2-5; the table assigns TRBD1, which was not confirmed against the DNA. TRBV21-1 is recorded as a pseudogene. In DNA form, the CDR3 reads TGTGCCAGCCTGAAGTGGGGACAGGGAAAGACCCAGTACTTC. It encodes CASLKWGQGKTQYF.